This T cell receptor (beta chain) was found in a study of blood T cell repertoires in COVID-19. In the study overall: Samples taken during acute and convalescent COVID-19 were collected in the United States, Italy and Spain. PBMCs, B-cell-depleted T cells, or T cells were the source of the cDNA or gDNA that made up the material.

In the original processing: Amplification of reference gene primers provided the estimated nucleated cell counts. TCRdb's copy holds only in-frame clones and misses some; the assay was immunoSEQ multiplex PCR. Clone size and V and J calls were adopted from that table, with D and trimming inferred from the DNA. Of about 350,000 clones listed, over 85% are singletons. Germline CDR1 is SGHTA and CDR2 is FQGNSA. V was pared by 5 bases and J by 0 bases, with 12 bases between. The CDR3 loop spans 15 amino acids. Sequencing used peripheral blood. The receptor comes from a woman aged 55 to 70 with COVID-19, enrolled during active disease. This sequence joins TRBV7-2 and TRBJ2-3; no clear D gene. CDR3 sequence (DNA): TGTGCCAGCAGCCGCGGCGGAATGAGCACAGATACGCAGTATTTT. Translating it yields CASSRGGMSTDTQYF. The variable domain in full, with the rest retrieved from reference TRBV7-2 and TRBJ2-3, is GAGVSQSPSNKVTEKGKDVELRCDPISGHTALYWYRQSLGQGLEFLIYFQGNSAPDKSGLPSDRFSAERTGGSVSTLTIQRTQQEDSAVYLCASSRGGMSTDTQYFGPGTRLTVL.